This note documents a single T cell receptor beta chain sequence. This clone was detected a few times. Its antigen is currently not known. Qualities for individual bases were not recorded, and no much larger clone is one base off. The library was obtained by the immunoSEQ multiplex PCR assay. For the multiplex PCR, a mixture combining 60 forward primers for TCR Vbeta segments and 13 reverse primers for TCR Jbeta segments was used. The CDR3 region of rearranged TCR beta genes was amplified from genomic DNA by a multiplex PCR assay. The amplified TCR beta libraries were sequenced on the Illumina HiSeq System as 87-base-pair reads. In the source study's methods: A later analysis counted tens of millions of unique TCR beta chains across the 650 to 800 repertoires, and 10 million to 11 million of these chains were shared by at least two donors. A nearest-neighbor algorithm error-corrected the raw reads and collapsed the reads into unique sequences, merging closely related sequences to remove PCR and sequencing errors. Alignment of CDR3 sequences to IMGT reference sequences was used to assign V, D and J gene segments. For a sequence to be retained, at least a six-nucleotide match to both a V gene segment and a J gene segment was required. Rearrangements were classified as productive when the CDR3 lacked stop codons and remained in frame with V and J, and all other rearrangements were classified as non-productive. CDR3 was defined according to IMGT convention as the region running from the second conserved V-encoded cysteine to the conserved J-encoded phenylalanine. The earlier analysis of about 620 of the donors excluded sequences that lacked an unambiguous match to a single V gene segment. In an earlier analysis of about 590 of the donors, a V segment was called functional when productive rearrangements were above 56.7%, and segregating when the standard deviation between donors exceeded 5%. A statistical classification framework was developed to diagnose cytomegalovirus status using the catalog of TCR beta chain sequences. In a later analysis, V and J genes were assigned by comparing TCR nucleotide sequences against IMGT/GENE-DB human TR gene sequences. Using the TCRdist pipeline, a later analysis assigned CDR3 sequences along with most-parsimonious VDJ recombination scenarios. In a later analysis, each TCR beta chain was defined by its CDR3 amino acid sequence together with its V-gene family, and reads without a unique V-gene family were excluded. To address suspected cross-contamination and a sequencing artifact, a later analysis removed a few hundred highly shared, low-generation-probability nucleotide sequences. A later analysis calculated a clonal expansion index for each public chain from normalized within-repertoire ranks of inferred template counts. Generation probabilities in a later analysis came from a VDJ recombination model fitted to out-of-frame rearrangements, and those results were checked against IGoR. Hypergeometric tests were used in a later analysis to score TCR-TCR, TCR-HLA and TCR-CMV co-occurrence, with a repertoire-size bias correction applied to the TCR pairs. To estimate false discovery rates, a later analysis permuted the HLA or CMV assignments 20 times. In a later analysis, co-occurring TCRs were grouped using DBSCAN, and TCRdist sequence similarity was added for clustering within HLA-allele-positive subsets. For co-occurrence clustering, repertoires with fewer than 30,000 or more than 120,000 public chains were excluded, along with several repertoires with anomalous nucleotide sharing. What TCRdb holds here is the immuneACCESS table cut down to in-frame rearrangements. Part of the clones is not present; checked against another copy, under half of the missing clones reflect an unresolved V gene, and the others are unexplained. The DNA was the basis for D and trimming; V, J and clone size are from that table. The sample table holds about 110,000 clones, of which 65% to 85% were seen once. The ten most abundant clones make up around 5.9% of the sample.

The data derive from a study of cytomegalovirus exposure and HLA in healthy donors (TCRdb year 2017). Study-level background: According to an earlier analysis of a few hundred of the donors, about 179 million T cells yielded over 90 million unique TCR beta sequences and 276 Gb of sequence data. An early release that covered approximately 600 HLA-typed donors contained around 300 gigabases of sequencing data and tens of millions of unique TCR sequences. Of the 300 to 400 genotyped donors, 65% to 90% fell in the genetic ancestry cluster associated with self-reported Caucasian donors. The study aimed to test whether signatures of past pathogen exposure could be identified by cataloging public T cell receptors. The study profiled the T cell repertoires of hundreds of subjects by immunosequencing and related them to cytomegalovirus serostatus. In addition to the first cohort of 666 subjects, a separate validation cohort of 120 different subjects was used. To predict cytomegalovirus infection status, the study brought together high-throughput TCR immunosequencing, statistical association of individual TCRs with disease status, and machine learning. A later analysis re-examined previously published TCR beta repertoires from roughly 720 donors and added high-resolution HLA genotyping to investigate patterns of TCR occurrence. The later analysis used no new phenotypic data to find candidate immune exposures, relying instead on TCR beta sequences and their occurrence across donors. An earlier analysis of 450 to 750 of the donors used high-throughput TCR beta sequencing to judge whether each TCR beta V gene segment behaved as functional or pseudogenic. Donor age, sex, ethnicity and CMV serostatus were collected together with the repertoire data. In a later genetic analysis, genome-wide SNP genotypes for about three fifths of the roughly 670 donors were used, and that subset was treated as a discovery cohort. All discovery cohort repertoires had been generated on a single sequencing platform. Class I and class II HLA loci were covered by the typing at four-digit resolution. The number of donors typed differed by locus, with about 629-640 for A, B, C, DRB1 and DQB1, roughly 550 for DQA1, 600 to 610 for DPA1, and around 450 for DPB1. Four or five DR-DQ haplotypes were handled as single units for association and clustering because linkage in the cohort was strong. Across approximately 420 genotyped donors of the cohort, an average of roughly 230,000 unique TCR beta nucleotide sequences per donor were sequenced, and 15% to 20% of those sequences were non-productive.

What the authors observed across the whole study: In a later analysis, TCR association rates were found to vary across HLA loci, with the most associated TCRs seen for DRB1 alleles and the fewest for HLA-C alleles. The study gave a list of 150 to 200 TCR beta chains associated with cytomegalovirus. A group of highly shared sequence variants was considered likely to be a technical artifact of the sequencing pipeline. In both the original and validation cohorts, the classifier was reported to diagnose cytomegalovirus status with high specificity and sensitivity. An earlier analysis of 587 of the donors showed that most TCR beta V segments appeared in productive rearrangements either about 87% or about 30% of the time, which broadly matched IMGT annotations. In a later analysis, HLA-associated TCR beta chains showed more clonal expansion and lower generation probabilities than non-associated chains that were equally common. When HLA alleles, especially DR and DQ, strongly co-occurred, attributing TCR associations to individual alleles was difficult. Across donors, most TCR sequences were observed very rarely, whereas some public TCRs were present in many individuals. Only TCR beta chains were sequenced in this cohort, and the absence of alpha or paired-chain data limited detectable features. Roughly uniform sequencing depth across donors was assumed in presence/absence analyses, although this assumption may not hold. Linkage disequilibrium might explain the correlated functional status among segregating V segments, but an unknown experimental factor could not be ruled out. A further reported finding was that TCR beta sequences accurately predicted the HLA-A and HLA-B alleles for most subjects in the first cohort. Because counts were too low, seventeen rarely observed V segments, including chromosome 9 orphons, were left out of the earlier analysis of several hundred of the donors. Because some donors lacked HLA typing at each locus, the association tests relied only on the typed subset. An association between a missense DCLRE1C variant and V-gene and J-gene trimming of TCR beta chains was found in a later genetic analysis and replicated in an independent cohort. Three of the identified cytomegalovirus-associated TCR beta chains were confirmed in vitro to be specific for cytomegalovirus antigens. According to a later analysis, most CMV-associated TCR beta chains appeared to be HLA-restricted, and the HLA associations seemed to be driven largely by CMV exposure. A later analysis associated about 17,000 TCR beta sequences with specific HLA alleles at a false discovery rate of 0.05. The authors suggested that the approach could potentially be generalized to other disease states and immunological phenotypes. Several of the top co-occurrence clusters appeared to be linked to parvovirus B19, influenza, CMV and Epstein-Barr virus, according to a later analysis. In a later genetic analysis, fewer N-insertions in productive TCRs were reported among donors in an Asian-associated ancestry cluster than the roughly 700-donor mean. Immune exposure information for the cohort was limited to CMV serostatus.

The cohort was made up of under 800 healthy bone marrow donors. Cohort members were all nominally healthy when sampled, although unrecorded immune exposures were likely present. The donor was CMV seropositive and was included in the group of 250 to 350 seropositive cohort members. Every donor gave a peripheral blood sample, and the peripheral blood mononuclear cells from that sample were used for TCR beta sequencing. Genomic DNA extraction from the blood cell samples was performed with the Qiagen DNeasy Blood Extraction Kit. The sample consisted of PBMCs. The receptor's source is a man under 40 in good health and CMV-seropositive.

CDR3 protein: CASSIGGGIRNEQFF. The sequence in DNA is TGTGCCAGTAGTATTGGGGGGGGCATTAGGAATGAGCAGTTCTTC. The chain is assembled from TRBV19 and TRBJ2-1, with TRBD2 as a weak D call on 7 bases. From a lookup of the germline V gene (reference sequence), CDR1 and CDR2 are LNHDA and SQIVND. The V end loses 3 bases and the J end loses 7 bases, and a stretch of 16 bases separates them. Reading from cysteine to phenylalanine, the CDR3 counts 15 amino acids. CDR3 DNA only is kept here, 45 bases in frame from base 1.